This is a list of T cell receptor beta chains from one sample in a study of blood T cell repertoires in COVID-19. Method: immunoSEQ multiplex PCR; TCRdb's copy keeps in-frame clones and lacks some. The table includes some 70,000 clones, about 91% detected once. Sequencing used peripheral blood. The receptors come from a man in his forties or fifties with active COVID-19. Both conserved end residues are part of each CDR3. A D gene is named only where the DNA matches it firmly. Clone size, where shown, is once, few, many, or a class for clones that have expanded.

TRBJ1-3 | - | - | 18 | TRBV13 | TGTGCCAGCAGCCAACCCCCGAGAGACAGAAATTCTGGAAACACCATATATTTT | CASSQPPRDRNSGNTIYF
TRBJ2-5 | TRBD2 | - | 14 | TRBV19 | TGTGCCAGTAGTATCGTGGGGGGGGAAGAGACCCAGTACTTC | CASSIVGGEETQYF
TRBJ2-2 | - | - | 15 | TRBV6-5 | TGTGCCAGCAGTTATCCGGACTCTTACACCGGGGAGCTGTTTTTT | CASSYPDSYTGELFF
TRBJ1-2 | TRBD1 | - | 13 | TRBV19 | TGTGCCAGTAGTATCGACAGGGAGGCTGGCTACACCTTC | CASSIDREAGYTF
TRBJ1-1 | TRBD1 | - | 14 | TRBV11-1 | TGTGCCAGCAGCTTCCAAACAGGGGGCACTGAAGCTTTCTTT | CASSFQTGGTEAFF
TRBJ2-7 | TRBD1 | - | 13 | TRBV6-5 | TGTGCCAGCAGTCCGGGACAGGGCCCCGAGCAGTACTTC | CASSPGQGPEQYF
TRBJ2-4 | TRBD1 | - | 15 | TRBV7-2 | TGTGCCAGCAGCTTAGTTGGACAGGGGGCTAACATTCAGTACTTC | CASSLVGQGANIQYF
TRBJ2-5 | - | - | 14 | TRBV2 | TGTGCCAGCAAGGAGCAGCGGTCCCAAGAGACCCAGTACTTC | CASKEQRSQETQYF
TRBJ2-3 | - | - | 14 | TRBV5-1 | TGCGCCAGCAGCATCGAGCGCAGCACAGATACGCAGTATTTT | CASSIERSTDTQYF
TRBJ1-1 | TRBD1 | once | 16 | TRBV25-1 | TGTGCCAGCAGTGCCCGACAGGGGTCAATGAACACTGAAGCTTTCTTT | CASSARQGSMNTEAFF
TRBJ2-7 | - | - | 12 | TRBV13 | TGTGCCAGCACGAAGGGGGACTACGAGCAGTACTTC | CASTKGDYEQYF
TRBJ1-2 | TRBD1 | - | 17 | TRBV12-5 | TGTGCTAGTGGTTTGTCCACCGGGACAGGGAAGGGCTATGGCTACACCTTC | CASGLSTGTGKGYGYTF
TRBJ2-7 | TRBD1 | - | 15 | TRBV15 | TGTGCCACCAGCAGGGCCGGGACAGGGGCCTACGAGCAGTACTTC | CATSRAGTGAYEQYF
TRBJ1-1 | - | - | 14 | TRBV6-5 | TGTGCCAGCAGTTACGACTTCCCGGCCACTGAAGCTTTCTTT | CASSYDFPATEAFF
TRBJ2-7 | - | once | 16 | TRBV11-2 | TGTGCCAGCAGCCCCATCCGGGGAACGGTTATCTACGAGCAGTACTTC | CASSPIRGTVIYEQYF
TRBJ2-3 | - | - | 14 | TRBV25-1 | TGTGCCAGCTCCAGGGCCGGCCCCACAGATACGCAGTATTTT | CASSRAGPTDTQYF
TRBJ1-4 | - | - | 17 | TRBV19 | TGTGCCAGTAGTCAAGCGGTCAAGTCACGGCTTAATGAAAAACTGTTTTTT | CASSQAVKSRLNEKLFF
TRBJ1-3 | TRBD1 | - | 15 | TRBV7-3 | TGTGCCAGCAGCAACGGACAGGGAAGGGGAAACACCATATATTTT | CASSNGQGRGNTIYF
TRBJ1-4 | TRBD1 | - | 13 | TRBV12-3/TRBV12-4 | TGTGCCAGCAGCAGGGGGTCTAATGAAAAACTGTTTTTT | CASSRGSNEKLFF
TRBJ2-3 | TRBD2 | - | 15 | TRBV5-1 | TGCGCCAGCAGCTTTAGCGGGGGGGCGTCAGATACGCAGTATTTT | CASSFSGGASDTQYF
TRBJ2-5 | TRBD2 | - | 14 | TRBV2 | TGTGCCAGCAAAGGCGGGGGGGCCGGTGAGACCCAGTACTTC | CASKGGGAGETQYF
TRBJ1-1 | - | few | 16 | TRBV5-1 | TGCGCCAGCAGCTTGGCACCGCCTGACCAGGGAGGAGAAGCTTTCTTT | CASSLAPPDQGGEAFF
TRBJ2-3 | TRBD2 | - | 18 | TRBV2 | TGTGCCAGCAGAGACGGACTAGCGGGGGCGTCCTCCACAGATACGCAGTATTTT | CASRDGLAGASSTDTQYF
TRBJ2-3 | - | - | 14 | TRBV30 | TGTGCCTGGAGGTCACTTTTTAGCACAGATACGCAGTATTTT | CAWRSLFSTDTQYF
TRBJ1-6 | - | once | 16 | TRBV14 | TGTGCCAGCAGCCACCAGTCGCCAAAGAATAATTCACCCCTCCACTTT | CASSHQSPKNNSPLHF
TRBJ2-2 | TRBD2 | - | 15 | TRBV7-2 | TGTGCCAGCAGCGAGGGACTAGCTAGGACCGGGGAGCTGTTTTTT | CASSEGLARTGELFF
TRBJ2-1 | TRBD1 | - | 12 | TRBV7-6 | TGTGCCAGCAGCCGGACAGGGGAGGAGCAGTTCTTC | CASSRTGEEQFF
TRBJ2-2 | TRBD1 | - | 16 | TRBV5-1 | TGCGCCAGCAGCTGGGATGCGACAGGGGGAACCGGGGAGCTGTTTTTT | CASSWDATGGTGELFF
TRBJ2-1 | - | - | 17 | TRBV2 | TGTGCCAGCAGTGAAGCGCTTCTAGCCCCCGAAAACAATGAGCAGTTCTTC | CASSEALLAPENNEQFF
TRBJ1-2 | TRBD1 | - | 13 | TRBV7-9 | TGTGCCAGCAGCTCCAACCAGGGGGAGGGCTACACCTTC | CASSSNQGEGYTF